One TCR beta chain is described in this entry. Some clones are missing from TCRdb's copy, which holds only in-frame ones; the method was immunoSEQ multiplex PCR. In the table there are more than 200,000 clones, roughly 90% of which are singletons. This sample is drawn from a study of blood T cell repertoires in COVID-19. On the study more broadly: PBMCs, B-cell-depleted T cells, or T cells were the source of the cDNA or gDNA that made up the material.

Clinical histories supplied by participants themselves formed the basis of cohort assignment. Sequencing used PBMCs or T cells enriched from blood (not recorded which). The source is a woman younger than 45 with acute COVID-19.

CDR3 residues: CASSQVFGHFNNEKLFF. The CDR3 DNA reads as TGTGCCAGCAGCCAAGTCTTCGGACACTTCAATAATGAAAAACTGTTTTTT. The V and J genes are TRBV3-1 (or the pseudogene TRBV3-2) and TRBJ1-4, with D possibly matching TRBD1 (5 bases). Trimming removed 1 base from V and 4 bases from J, with 16 bases in between. The V gene's germline CDR1 is LGHDT and CDR2 YNNKEL (reference sequence). This CDR3 comprises 17 residues.